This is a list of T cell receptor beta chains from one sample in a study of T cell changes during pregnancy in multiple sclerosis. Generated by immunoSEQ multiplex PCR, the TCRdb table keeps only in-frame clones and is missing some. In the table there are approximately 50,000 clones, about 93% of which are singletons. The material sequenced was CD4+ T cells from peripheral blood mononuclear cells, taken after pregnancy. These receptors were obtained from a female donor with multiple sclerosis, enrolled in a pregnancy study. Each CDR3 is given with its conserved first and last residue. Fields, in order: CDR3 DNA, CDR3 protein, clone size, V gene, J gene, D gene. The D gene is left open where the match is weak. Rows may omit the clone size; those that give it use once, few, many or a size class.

cdr3_nt: TGTGCCAGCAGGGAGGGGGACAGTCATACCTACGAGCAGTACTTC; cdr3_aa: CASREGDSHTYEQYF; clone_size: NA; v_call: TRBV2; j_call: TRBJ2-7; d_call: NA
cdr3_nt: TGTGCCAGCAGCCCACTGGGAGGACGCACAGATACGCAGTATTTT; cdr3_aa: CASSPLGGRTDTQYF; clone_size: NA; v_call: TRBV7-9; j_call: TRBJ2-3; d_call: NA
cdr3_nt: TGTGCCAGCAGCTTAGCCGGACTAGCGGGGGACAGGGAGCAGTTCTTC; cdr3_aa: CASSLAGLAGDREQFF; clone_size: few; v_call: TRBV11-2; j_call: TRBJ2-1; d_call: TRBD2
cdr3_nt: TGTGCCAGCAGGGAAGACGCGGCCGGGGAGCTGTTTTTT; cdr3_aa: CASREDAAGELFF; clone_size: NA; v_call: TRBV25-1; j_call: TRBJ2-2; d_call: NA
cdr3_nt: TGTGCCAGCAGCAAAGCGCTCACAGCGGGGGAATCCTACAATGAGCAGTTCTTC; cdr3_aa: CASSKALTAGESYNEQFF; clone_size: NA; v_call: TRBV21-1; j_call: TRBJ2-1; d_call: NA
cdr3_nt: TGTGCCAGCAGTTTCCGTGGACAGGGTGTCGTTGAAAAACTGTTTTTT; cdr3_aa: CASSFRGQGVVEKLFF; clone_size: NA; v_call: TRBV28; j_call: TRBJ1-4; d_call: TRBD1
cdr3_nt: TGTGCCAGCAGAAAAGCGGGAGGAGGCACAGATACGCAGTATTTT; cdr3_aa: CASRKAGGGTDTQYF; clone_size: once; v_call: TRBV27; j_call: TRBJ2-3; d_call: TRBD2
cdr3_nt: TGTGCCAGTTCCCCACCCCACAGGGGCGCATTGGAGACCCAGTACTTC; cdr3_aa: CASSPPHRGALETQYF; clone_size: NA; v_call: TRBV19; j_call: TRBJ2-5; d_call: TRBD1
cdr3_nt: TGTGCCAGCAGCTTCCGACAGGTTGCGAACACCGGGGAGCTGTTTTTT; cdr3_aa: CASSFRQVANTGELFF; clone_size: NA; v_call: TRBV2; j_call: TRBJ2-2; d_call: NA
cdr3_nt: TGTGCCAGCAGTGAAGGGCAGTTCTATGGCTACACCTTC; cdr3_aa: CASSEGQFYGYTF; clone_size: NA; v_call: TRBV2; j_call: TRBJ1-2; d_call: NA
cdr3_nt: TGTGCCAGCAGGCCGGAGGACAGCCACAATGAGCAGTTCTTC; cdr3_aa: CASRPEDSHNEQFF; clone_size: NA; v_call: TRBV7-9; j_call: TRBJ2-1; d_call: NA
cdr3_nt: TGTGCCAGCAGCTTAGGACTAGCGGGAGTCAACATTCAGTACTTC; cdr3_aa: CASSLGLAGVNIQYF; clone_size: NA; v_call: TRBV7-8; j_call: TRBJ2-4; d_call: TRBD2
cdr3_nt: TGTGCCAGCAGCCCCTCCGGGTCCGGAGGCGGCTACACCTTC; cdr3_aa: CASSPSGSGGGYTF; clone_size: NA; v_call: TRBV5-6; j_call: TRBJ1-2; d_call: NA
cdr3_nt: TGTGCCAGCAGCCAAGGGAGCAACGGAGATACGCAGTATTTT; cdr3_aa: CASSQGSNGDTQYF; clone_size: NA; v_call: TRBV4-2; j_call: TRBJ2-3; d_call: NA
cdr3_nt: TGCGCCAGCAGCGGAATGACATCTACCACAGATACGCAGTATTTT; cdr3_aa: CASSGMTSTTDTQYF; clone_size: NA; v_call: TRBV5-1; j_call: TRBJ2-3; d_call: NA
cdr3_nt: TGTGCCAGTAATAATGTGGGACAGGGGGATGAAAAACTGTTTTTT; cdr3_aa: CASNNVGQGDEKLFF; clone_size: NA; v_call: TRBV19; j_call: TRBJ1-4; d_call: TRBD1
cdr3_nt: TGTGCCAGCAGTTTTAACAGGCCCCATCAGCCCCAGCATTTT; cdr3_aa: CASSFNRPHQPQHF; clone_size: NA; v_call: TRBV28; j_call: TRBJ1-5; d_call: NA
cdr3_nt: TGTGCCAGCAGCTCAAGCGGGAGCACAGATACGCAGTATTTT; cdr3_aa: CASSSSGSTDTQYF; clone_size: NA; v_call: TRBV7-3; j_call: TRBJ2-3; d_call: NA
cdr3_nt: TGTGCCAGCAGCGCCCGGGTCGTGGGCACTGAAGCTTTCTTT; cdr3_aa: CASSARVVGTEAFF; clone_size: NA; v_call: TRBV2; j_call: TRBJ1-1; d_call: NA
cdr3_nt: TGCAGCGTTGGGGAGGGCAATCAGCCCCAGCATTTT; cdr3_aa: CSVGEGNQPQHF; clone_size: NA; v_call: TRBV29-1; j_call: TRBJ1-5; d_call: NA
cdr3_nt: TGTGCCAGCAGCTCATACAGGGTCCCCAATCAGCCCCAGCATTTT; cdr3_aa: CASSSYRVPNQPQHF; clone_size: NA; v_call: TRBV7-8; j_call: TRBJ1-5; d_call: NA
cdr3_nt: TGCGCCAGCAGCTTCCGGGAGTCAAGCACCGGGGAGCTGTTTTTT; cdr3_aa: CASSFRESSTGELFF; clone_size: NA; v_call: TRBV5-1; j_call: TRBJ2-2; d_call: NA
cdr3_nt: TGTGCCAGCAGTCTAATAGAGGGTGGCTATGGCTACACCTTC; cdr3_aa: CASSLIEGGYGYTF; clone_size: NA; v_call: TRBV6-1; j_call: TRBJ1-2; d_call: NA
cdr3_nt: TGTGCCAGCAGCTTAGCCAGGGCTGGGGCCAACGTCCTGACTTTC; cdr3_aa: CASSLARAGANVLTF; clone_size: NA; v_call: TRBV7-9; j_call: TRBJ2-6; d_call: NA
cdr3_nt: TGTGCCAGCTCACCCCGGGGGAGCGGACCTAGCACAGATACGCAGTATTTT; cdr3_aa: CASSPRGSGPSTDTQYF; clone_size: NA; v_call: TRBV18; j_call: TRBJ2-3; d_call: NA
cdr3_nt: TGTGCCAGCAGCTTGACAGGGCTTCATGGCTACACCTTC; cdr3_aa: CASSLTGLHGYTF; clone_size: NA; v_call: TRBV5-4; j_call: TRBJ1-2; d_call: NA
cdr3_nt: TGTGCCAGCAGCTCGAAGGCGGGACAGGGAGCCGAAGCTTTCTTT; cdr3_aa: CASSSKAGQGAEAFF; clone_size: once; v_call: TRBV7-9; j_call: TRBJ1-1; d_call: TRBD1
cdr3_nt: TGTGCCAGCAGAAGACAGGGGACGGATGGCTACACCTTC; cdr3_aa: CASRRQGTDGYTF; clone_size: NA; v_call: TRBV27; j_call: TRBJ1-2; d_call: TRBD1
cdr3_nt: TGCAGCGGCCGGGACAGGAACGGGAAGACCCAGTACTTC; cdr3_aa: CSGRDRNGKTQYF; clone_size: once; v_call: TRBV29-1; j_call: TRBJ2-5; d_call: TRBD1
cdr3_nt: TGCAGTTTGGCCGTGGATACGCAGTATTTT; cdr3_aa: CSLAVDTQYF; clone_size: NA; v_call: TRBV20-1; j_call: TRBJ2-3; d_call: NA
cdr3_nt: TGCGCCAGCCTCCGGGACAGGGGGGACACTGAAGCTTTCTTT; cdr3_aa: CASLRDRGDTEAFF; clone_size: NA; v_call: TRBV5-1; j_call: TRBJ1-1; d_call: TRBD1
cdr3_nt: TGTGCCAGCAGCTTATCCGGACAGGCCTACGAGCAGTACTTC; cdr3_aa: CASSLSGQAYEQYF; clone_size: few; v_call: TRBV7-2; j_call: TRBJ2-7; d_call: TRBD1
cdr3_nt: TGTGCCAGCAGCTCCCAGGCAGGGGGTTCTGTCATGAACACTGAAGCTTTCTTT; cdr3_aa: CASSSQAGGSVMNTEAFF; clone_size: NA; v_call: TRBV7-2; j_call: TRBJ1-1; d_call: TRBD1
cdr3_nt: TGTGCCAGCAGTTTAGACCCTAGCTGGTTTGAGCAGTTCTTC; cdr3_aa: CASSLDPSWFEQFF; clone_size: NA; v_call: TRBV27; j_call: TRBJ2-1; d_call: NA
cdr3_nt: TGTGCCAGCAGAATTCAGGGAACCGATACGCAGTATTTT; cdr3_aa: CASRIQGTDTQYF; clone_size: once; v_call: TRBV7-9; j_call: TRBJ2-3; d_call: NA
cdr3_nt: TGTGCCAGCAGTCTAACGGGGACAGGGAACTATGGCTACACCTTC; cdr3_aa: CASSLTGTGNYGYTF; clone_size: NA; v_call: TRBV28; j_call: TRBJ1-2; d_call: TRBD1
cdr3_nt: TGTGCCAGCTCACCAGTTCTTACAGGAACCTCCTCTGGAAACACCATATATTTT; cdr3_aa: CASSPVLTGTSSGNTIYF; clone_size: once; v_call: TRBV18; j_call: TRBJ1-3; d_call: NA
cdr3_nt: TGTGCCAGCAGTTCGGGACTAGCGGGACCCTCCGAGCAGTACTTC; cdr3_aa: CASSSGLAGPSEQYF; clone_size: NA; v_call: TRBV6-5; j_call: TRBJ2-7; d_call: TRBD2
cdr3_nt: TGCGCCAGCAGCTTGGGGACTAGCACAGATACGCAGTATTTT; cdr3_aa: CASSLGTSTDTQYF; clone_size: NA; v_call: TRBV5-1; j_call: TRBJ2-3; d_call: NA
cdr3_nt: TGTGCCAGCAGTGGTTTTACAGCTAACTATGGCTACACCTTC; cdr3_aa: CASSGFTANYGYTF; clone_size: NA; v_call: TRBV2; j_call: TRBJ1-2; d_call: NA